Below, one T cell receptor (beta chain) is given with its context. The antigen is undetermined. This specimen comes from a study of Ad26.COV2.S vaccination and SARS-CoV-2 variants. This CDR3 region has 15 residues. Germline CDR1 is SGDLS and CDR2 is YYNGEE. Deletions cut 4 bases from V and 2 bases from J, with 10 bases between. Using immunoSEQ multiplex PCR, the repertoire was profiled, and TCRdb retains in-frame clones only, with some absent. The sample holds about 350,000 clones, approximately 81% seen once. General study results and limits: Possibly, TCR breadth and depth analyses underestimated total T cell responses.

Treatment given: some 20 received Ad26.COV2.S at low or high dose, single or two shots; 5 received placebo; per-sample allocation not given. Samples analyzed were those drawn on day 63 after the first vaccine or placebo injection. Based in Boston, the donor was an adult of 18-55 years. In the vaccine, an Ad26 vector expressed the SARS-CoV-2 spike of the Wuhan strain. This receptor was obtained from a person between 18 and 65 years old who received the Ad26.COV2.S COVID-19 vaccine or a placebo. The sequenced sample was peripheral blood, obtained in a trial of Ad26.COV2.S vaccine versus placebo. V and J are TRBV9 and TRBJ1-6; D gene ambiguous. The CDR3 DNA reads TGTGCCAGCAGCCCCATGGGGACCTATAATTCACCCCTCCACTTT. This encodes CASSPMGTYNSPLHF.